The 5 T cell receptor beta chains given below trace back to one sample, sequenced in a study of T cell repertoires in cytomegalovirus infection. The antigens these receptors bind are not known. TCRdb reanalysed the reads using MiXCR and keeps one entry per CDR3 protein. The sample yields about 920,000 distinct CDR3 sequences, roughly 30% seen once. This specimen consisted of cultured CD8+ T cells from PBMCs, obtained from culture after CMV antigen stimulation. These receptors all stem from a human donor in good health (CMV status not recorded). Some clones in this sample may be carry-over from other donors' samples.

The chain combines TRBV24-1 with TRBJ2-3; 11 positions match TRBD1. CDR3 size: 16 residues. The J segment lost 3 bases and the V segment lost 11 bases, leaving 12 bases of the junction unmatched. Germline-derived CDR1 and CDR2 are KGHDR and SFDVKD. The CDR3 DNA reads TGTGCCAGCCCGTCCTGGCGGGACAGGGGGACAGATACGCAGTATTTT. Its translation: CASPSWRDRGTDTQYF.

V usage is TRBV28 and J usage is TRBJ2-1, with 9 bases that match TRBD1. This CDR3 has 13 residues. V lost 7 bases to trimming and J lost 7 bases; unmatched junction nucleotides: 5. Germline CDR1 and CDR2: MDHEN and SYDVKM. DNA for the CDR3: TGTGCCAGCACCATACAGGGGGCAAATGAGCAGTTCTTC. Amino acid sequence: CASTIQGANEQFF.

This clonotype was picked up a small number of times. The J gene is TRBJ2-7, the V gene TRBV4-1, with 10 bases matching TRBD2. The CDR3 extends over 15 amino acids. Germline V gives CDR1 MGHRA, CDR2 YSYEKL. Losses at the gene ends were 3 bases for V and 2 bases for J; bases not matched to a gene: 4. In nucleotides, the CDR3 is TGCGCCAGCAGCCAGCTAGCGGGGGCCCCCTACGAGCAGTACTTC. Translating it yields CASSQLAGAPYEQYF.

The CDR3 DNA follows: TGCGCCAGCAGCCAAGACTGGACAGGAAATTCACCCCTCCACTTT. It translates to CASSQDWTGNSPLHF. This chain links TRBV4-1 with TRBJ1-6; 7 bases align to TRBD1. J gave up 7 bases and V 0 bases, and 3 bases lay outside the gene matches. CDR3 size: 15 residues. Germline-derived CDR1 and CDR2 are MGHRA and YSYEKL.

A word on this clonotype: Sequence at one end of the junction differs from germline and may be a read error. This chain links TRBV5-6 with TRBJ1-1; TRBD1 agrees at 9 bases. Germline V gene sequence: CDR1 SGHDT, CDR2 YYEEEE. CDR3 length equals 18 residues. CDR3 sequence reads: CASSSKGDRERGNTEACF. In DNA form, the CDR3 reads TGTGCCAGCAGCTCCAAGGGGGACAGGGAGCGGGGGAACACTGAAGCTTGCTTT.